This is a list of T cell receptor beta chains from one sample in a study of post-analysis software for immune sequencing data. TCRdb reprocessed the PCR reads via MiXCR and lists one record per CDR3 protein. The table records 450,000 to 650,000 distinct CDR3 sequences, around 44% of them present only once. The specimen was blood. Receptor source: a girl aged 5-17 years with multiple sclerosis. CDR3s include the opening cysteine and the closing phenylalanine or tryptophan. Fields, in order: CDR3 DNA, CDR3 protein, D gene, V gene, clone size, J gene. D genes are given only for firm matches. Size is omitted from some rows. Given values are once, few, many or a class for expanded clones.

CDR3 DNA: TGCAGTGTTACGGCGGGACTAGCGGAGGTAGATACGCAGTATTTT
CDR3 protein: CSVTAGLAEVDTQYF
D gene: TRBD2
V gene: TRBV20-1
clone size: few
J gene: TRBJ2-3

CDR3 DNA: TGCGCCAGTTCATCGAGTACCTACGAGCAGTACTTC
CDR3 protein: CASSSSTYEQYF
D gene: .
V gene: TRBV5-1
clone size: many
J gene: TRBJ2-7

CDR3 DNA: TGTGCCAGCAGTTACTCGCCATCATTCTACGAGCAGTACTTC
CDR3 protein: CASSYSPSFYEQYF
D gene: .
V gene: TRBV6-5
clone size: .
J gene: TRBJ2-7

CDR3 DNA: TGCGCCAGCACCCCTAGCGGGAACCAAGAGACCCAGTACTTC
CDR3 protein: CASTPSGNQETQYF
D gene: TRBD2
V gene: TRBV5-1
clone size: few
J gene: TRBJ2-5

CDR3 DNA: TGTGCCAGCAGGGATACAGGGGGCGCATCCCAGCCCCAGCATTTT
CDR3 protein: CASRDTGGASQPQHF
D gene: TRBD1
V gene: TRBV4-2
clone size: .
J gene: TRBJ1-5

CDR3 DNA: TGCGCCAGCAAGAGGTCAGGACATGATTTTGGCTACACCTTC
CDR3 protein: CASKRSGHDFGYTF
D gene: .
V gene: TRBV5-1
clone size: .
J gene: TRBJ1-2

CDR3 DNA: TGCAGTGCTAGAGATTTTTCTGGGCAGTACGAGCAGTACTTC
CDR3 protein: CSARDFSGQYEQYF
D gene: .
V gene: TRBV20-1
clone size: few
J gene: TRBJ2-7

CDR3 DNA: TGCAGCGTAGGGACTAGATTTGACAATGAGCAGTTCTTC
CDR3 protein: CSVGTRFDNEQFF
D gene: TRBD2
V gene: TRBV29-1
clone size: .
J gene: TRBJ2-1

CDR3 DNA: TGCGCCAGCAGAAGTGCGGTGAGCTCCTACAATGAGCAGTTCTTC
CDR3 protein: CASRSAVSSYNEQFF
D gene: .
V gene: TRBV5-1
clone size: once
J gene: TRBJ2-1

CDR3 DNA: TGTGCCAGCAGCTTAGGGGCAGGCTTCGGCTATGGCTACACCTTC
CDR3 protein: CASSLGAGFGYGYTF
D gene: .
V gene: TRBV7-8
clone size: few
J gene: TRBJ1-2

CDR3 DNA: TGTGCCAGCAGCCGATCAGTTGAGACCCAGTACTTC
CDR3 protein: CASSRSVETQYF
D gene: .
V gene: TRBV7-6
clone size: .
J gene: TRBJ2-5

CDR3 DNA: TGTGCCAGCAGTGGAAACTATGGCTACACCTTC
CDR3 protein: CASSGNYGYTF
D gene: .
V gene: TRBV2
clone size: .
J gene: TRBJ1-2

CDR3 DNA: TGTGCCAGCAGCGGGTTACAGGGGGTAGGTGAAGCTTTCTTT
CDR3 protein: CASSGLQGVGEAFF
D gene: TRBD1
V gene: TRBV9
clone size: .
J gene: TRBJ1-1

CDR3 DNA: TGTGCCAGCAGTTATGGAGGAGTCTCCTACGAGCAGTACTTC
CDR3 protein: CASSYGGVSYEQYF
D gene: .
V gene: TRBV6-2/TRBV6-3
clone size: few
J gene: TRBJ2-7

CDR3 DNA: TGCAGTGCTCATTCCGGTGCGGGTTTTCGTCAGACCCAGTACTTC
CDR3 protein: CSAHSGAGFRQTQYF
D gene: .
V gene: TRBV20-1
clone size: .
J gene: TRBJ2-5

CDR3 DNA: TGTGCCAGCAGCCAAGCTTACAATGAGCAGTTCTTC
CDR3 protein: CASSQAYNEQFF
D gene: .
V gene: TRBV3-1
clone size: few
J gene: TRBJ2-1

CDR3 DNA: TGTGCCAACACAACAAGGGGAGGGGTGGTGGCCAAAAACATTCAGTACTTC
CDR3 protein: CANTTRGGVVAKNIQYF
D gene: TRBD2
V gene: TRBV5-6
clone size: .
J gene: TRBJ2-4

CDR3 DNA: TGCGCCAGCAGCCAAGTGGGCGGAGGTTACGAGCAGTACTTC
CDR3 protein: CASSQVGGGYEQYF
D gene: .
V gene: TRBV4-1
clone size: .
J gene: TRBJ2-7

CDR3 DNA: TGTGCCAGCAGCTCTGACGGATATCAGCCCCAGCATTTT
CDR3 protein: CASSSDGYQPQHF
D gene: .
V gene: TRBV9
clone size: once
J gene: TRBJ1-5

CDR3 DNA: TGTGCTAGCAGCTCCACTAGCGGGAGTTACAATGAGCAGTTCTTC
CDR3 protein: CASSSTSGSYNEQFF
D gene: TRBD2
V gene: TRBV7-7
clone size: many
J gene: TRBJ2-1

CDR3 DNA: TGTGCCAGCAACCCGGGACTAGCCTACGAGCAGTACTTC
CDR3 protein: CASNPGLAYEQYF
D gene: TRBD2
V gene: TRBV12-3/TRBV12-4
clone size: few
J gene: TRBJ2-7

CDR3 DNA: TGTGCCAGCAGCGTAGAAGGCGGGTTCTCCTACGAGCAGTACTTC
CDR3 protein: CASSVEGGFSYEQYF
D gene: .
V gene: TRBV9
clone size: few
J gene: TRBJ2-7

CDR3 DNA: TGCAGCGCTGGCGAGGCAGGGGGGTATGGCTACACCTTC
CDR3 protein: CSAGEAGGYGYTF
D gene: TRBD1
V gene: TRBV29-1
clone size: .
J gene: TRBJ1-2

CDR3 DNA: TGTGCCAGCAGTTTAGGGGGGAATCCCTACGAGCAGTACTTC
CDR3 protein: CASSLGGNPYEQYF
D gene: .
V gene: TRBV27
clone size: .
J gene: TRBJ2-7

CDR3 DNA: TGTGCCAGCAGCTTAGATCGGGACAATCAAGAGACCCAGTACTTC
CDR3 protein: CASSLDRDNQETQYF
D gene: .
V gene: TRBV11-2
clone size: .
J gene: TRBJ2-5

CDR3 DNA: TGCGCCAGCAGCCAAGGAACATCCCGACGCAGTGGCTACACCTTC
CDR3 protein: CASSQGTSRRSGYTF
D gene: .
V gene: TRBV4-1
clone size: .
J gene: TRBJ1-2

CDR3 DNA: TGTGCCAGCAGCGGCGACAGTTCCGACACTGAAGCTTTCTTT
CDR3 protein: CASSGDSSDTEAFF
D gene: .
V gene: TRBV7-3
clone size: few
J gene: TRBJ1-1

CDR3 DNA: TGTGCCAGCAGCTTGGACTTTGTCTCGGCGGCCTATGGCTACACCTTC
CDR3 protein: CASSLDFVSAAYGYTF
D gene: .
V gene: TRBV5-6
clone size: .
J gene: TRBJ1-2

CDR3 DNA: TGTGCCAGCAGCCGCGGACGGAAGAACGGCTATAATTCACCCCTCCACTTT
CDR3 protein: CASSRGRKNGYNSPLHF
D gene: .
V gene: TRBV4-2
clone size: .
J gene: TRBJ1-6

CDR3 DNA: TGTGCCAGCAGTGACAGGGCCTCTGGGGCCAACGTCCTGACTTTC
CDR3 protein: CASSDRASGANVLTF
D gene: .
V gene: TRBV6-4
clone size: few
J gene: TRBJ2-6

CDR3 DNA: TGTGCCAGCATCGATTCTAGGGGGGGCTATGGCTACACCTTC
CDR3 protein: CASIDSRGGYGYTF
D gene: .
V gene: TRBV6-5
clone size: .
J gene: TRBJ1-2

CDR3 DNA: TGTGCCAGCACAGACTTCGGGCCCTCTTCCAGAAATGAGCAGTTCTTC
CDR3 protein: CASTDFGPSSRNEQFF
D gene: .
V gene: TRBV12-3/TRBV12-4
clone size: few
J gene: TRBJ2-1

CDR3 DNA: TGTGCCAGCATTCCGCCTCGCCTGGGGGACCAAGGGACCCAGTACTTC
CDR3 protein: CASIPPRLGDQGTQYF
D gene: .
V gene: TRBV6-1
clone size: few
J gene: TRBJ2-5

CDR3 DNA: TGCAGCGTTAGCGGGAGGAGCACAGATACGCAGTATTTT
CDR3 protein: CSVSGRSTDTQYF
D gene: TRBD2
V gene: TRBV29-1
clone size: .
J gene: TRBJ2-3

CDR3 DNA: TGCGCCAGCAGCTTGGAGGGTATCTACGAGCAGTACTTC
CDR3 protein: CASSLEGIYEQYF
D gene: .
V gene: TRBV5-1
clone size: many
J gene: TRBJ2-7

CDR3 DNA: TGTGCCACCAGGGAAGGGGGGGCATCAATAGGTGAGCAGTTCTTC
CDR3 protein: CATREGGASIGEQFF
D gene: .
V gene: TRBV10-3
clone size: .
J gene: TRBJ2-1

CDR3 DNA: TGCGCCAGCAGCTTGGCTTCAGGGTCCGGGACCGGGGAGACCCAGTACTTC
CDR3 protein: CASSLASGSGTGETQYF
D gene: .
V gene: TRBV5-1
clone size: .
J gene: TRBJ2-5

CDR3 DNA: TGTGCCAGCAGCCCAAGTGGACTCTATGGCTACACCTTC
CDR3 protein: CASSPSGLYGYTF
D gene: .
V gene: TRBV6-5
clone size: .
J gene: TRBJ1-2

CDR3 DNA: TGCAGTGCTAGAGGGCCCGCGCACCAGCAAACTGAAGCTTTCTTT
CDR3 protein: CSARGPAHQQTEAFF
D gene: .
V gene: TRBV20-1
clone size: .
J gene: TRBJ1-1

CDR3 DNA: TGCGGCGTTGACCACCGGGACAATGAGCAGTTCTTC
CDR3 protein: CGVDHRDNEQFF
D gene: .
V gene: TRBV29-1
clone size: once
J gene: TRBJ2-1

CDR3 DNA: TGTGCCACCAGCAGAGAGGGCGGGCTTTTCTCCTACGAGCAGTACTTC
CDR3 protein: CATSREGGLFSYEQYF
D gene: .
V gene: TRBV15
clone size: .
J gene: TRBJ2-7

CDR3 DNA: TGTGCCAGCAGTCCTCGCGGGACCTCCTACGAGCAGTACTTC
CDR3 protein: CASSPRGTSYEQYF
D gene: .
V gene: TRBV12-3/TRBV12-4
clone size: few
J gene: TRBJ2-7

CDR3 DNA: TGCGCCAGCAGCTTGGGTTCCGGGGTTAATGAGCAGTTCTTC
CDR3 protein: CASSLGSGVNEQFF
D gene: .
V gene: TRBV5-1
clone size: few
J gene: TRBJ2-1

CDR3 DNA: TGTGCCAGCAGCCCCGGATCCGGAGGGGGCCAGCCCCAGCATTTT
CDR3 protein: CASSPGSGGGQPQHF
D gene: TRBD1
V gene: TRBV6-5
clone size: .
J gene: TRBJ1-5

CDR3 DNA: TGTGCCAGCAGTGAAGTTGACTCGATCCTCTACGAGCAGTACTTC
CDR3 protein: CASSEVDSILYEQYF
D gene: .
V gene: TRBV25-1
clone size: .
J gene: TRBJ2-7

CDR3 DNA: TGTGCCAGCAGCACCGGACAGGGGGGGAATGAGCAGTTCTTC
CDR3 protein: CASSTGQGGNEQFF
D gene: TRBD1
V gene: TRBV7-3
clone size: .
J gene: TRBJ2-1

CDR3 DNA: TGCAGTGCTAGAGATCAAGGGCGGGCTGAGCAGTTCTTC
CDR3 protein: CSARDQGRAEQFF
D gene: .
V gene: TRBV20-1
clone size: .
J gene: TRBJ2-1

CDR3 DNA: TGTGCCAGCAGCTCGCACATTAGGGGGATAAACTCCTACGAGCAGTACTTC
CDR3 protein: CASSSHIRGINSYEQYF
D gene: .
V gene: TRBV7-9
clone size: .
J gene: TRBJ2-7

CDR3 DNA: TGTGCCAGCTCCCCCAGGGCTGAAAGTGGCTACACCTTC
CDR3 protein: CASSPRAESGYTF
D gene: .
V gene: TRBV25-1
clone size: .
J gene: TRBJ1-2

CDR3 DNA: TGCGCCAGCAGCTTTCGTGGGGAGTCTAGTTCGCCAGATACGCAGTATTTT
CDR3 protein: CASSFRGESSSPDTQYF
D gene: .
V gene: TRBV5-1
clone size: few
J gene: TRBJ2-3

CDR3 DNA: TGCAGTGCTAGAGAGATGGGACAACATCAAGAGACCCAGTACTTC
CDR3 protein: CSAREMGQHQETQYF
D gene: .
V gene: TRBV20-1
clone size: few
J gene: TRBJ2-5

CDR3 DNA: TGCGCCAGCAGCTTAGAACTAACCTACGAGCAGTACTTC
CDR3 protein: CASSLELTYEQYF
D gene: .
V gene: TRBV5-1
clone size: .
J gene: TRBJ2-7

CDR3 DNA: TGTGCCAGCAGCTTGACCCGGCAACTTAGCAATCAGCCCCAGCATTTT
CDR3 protein: CASSLTRQLSNQPQHF
D gene: .
V gene: TRBV5-5
clone size: .
J gene: TRBJ1-5

CDR3 DNA: TGTGCCAGCAGCTTAGATCCCCCCGTGATAAAGGGAGCTGAAGCTTTCTTT
CDR3 protein: CASSLDPPVIKGAEAFF
D gene: .
V gene: TRBV11-2
clone size: .
J gene: TRBJ1-1

CDR3 DNA: TGTGCCAGCAGCTCTGGGACTACCGTTGTCAATGAGCAGTTCTTC
CDR3 protein: CASSSGTTVVNEQFF
D gene: TRBD2
V gene: TRBV11-3
clone size: .
J gene: TRBJ2-1

CDR3 DNA: TGTGCCAGCGGGGGGACAGGGGGGTTTGATCAGCCCCAGCATTTT
CDR3 protein: CASGGTGGFDQPQHF
D gene: TRBD1
V gene: TRBV12-3/TRBV12-4
clone size: .
J gene: TRBJ1-5

CDR3 DNA: TGCGCCAGCAGCGAGGGACATCTCCTACTCTATGGCTACACCTTC
CDR3 protein: CASSEGHLLLYGYTF
D gene: .
V gene: TRBV5-1
clone size: .
J gene: TRBJ1-2